Shown below are 13 T cell receptor beta chains from a single sample sequenced in a study of blood T cell repertoires in COVID-19 (dated by TCRdb to 2020 to 2022). Libraries were built with the immunoSEQ multiplex PCR assay. TCRdb provides this immuneACCESS table in a form limited to in-frame rearrangements. Some clones are lacking; in checked studies, under half of them reflect an unresolved V gene, and why the rest are absent is not known. The sample data list 200,000 to 250,000 clones, and approximately 85% of these were observed just once. The ten largest clones represent around 5.5% of the sample. Sequenced material: peripheral blood. Receptor source: a man aged 50-59 years with COVID-19, enrolled during active disease.

The chain uses TRBV9 and TRBJ2-2; the match to TRBD2 covers 13 bases. The CDR3 covers 17 residues. V lost 3 bases and J lost 1; bases outside the gene matches: 3. In germline, CDR1 is SGDLS, CDR2 YYNGEE. CDR3 in amino acids: CASSETSGGRNTGELFF. In nucleotides, the CDR3 is TGTGCCAGCAGCGAGACTAGCGGGGGGCGGAACACCGGGGAGCTGTTTTTT.

The J gene is TRBJ2-1, the V gene TRBV2; D might be TRBD1 (6 bases). From germline, CDR1 is SNHLY and CDR2 FYNNEI. Trimming took off 7 bases at V and 6 bases at J, with 10 bases between the two ends. This CDR3 region has 12 residues. CDR3 nucleotide sequence: TGTGCCAGCATTTCCAGGGGCAATGAGCAGTTCTTC. It codes for CASISRGNEQFF.

This clone was detected only once. The gene calls are TRBV19 and TRBJ2-5, with a tentative D call TRBD2 (5 bases). CDR3 size: 14 residues. Between the trimmed V and J ends, which lost 1 base and 6 bases, there was a span of 12 bases. Germline assignment: CDR1 LNHDA and CDR2 SQIVND (reference sequence). The CDR3 DNA follows: TGTGCCAGTAGTATAGCTTACAGCGGAAAGACCCAGTACTTC. Its protein is CASSIAYSGKTQYF.

V gene TRBV28 combines with J gene TRBJ2-7; the match to TRBD1 covers 9 bases. In germline, CDR1 is MDHEN, CDR2 SYDVKM. V gave up 5 bases and J gave up 2 bases; unmatched junction bases: 7. The CDR3 runs to 15 residues. DNA of the CDR3: TGTGCCAGCAGTCTGGGGGACAGGGTTGCCTACGAGCAGTACTTC. It encodes CASSLGDRVAYEQYF.

The genes are TRBV20-1 and TRBJ1-5, with 8 bases matching TRBD1. Germline CDR1 DFQATT, CDR2 SNEGSKA (reference sequence). CDR3 length equals 14 residues. J lost 5 bases, V lost 6 bases, and 9 bases had no gene match. CDR3 nucleotides: TGCAGTGCGAGTGACAGGGGCGGCGATCAGCCCCAGCATTTT. The encoded protein is CSASDRGGDQPQHF.

The chain couples TRBV29-1 to TRBJ1-1, with D possibly matching TRBD1 (5 bases). The V and J ends lost 6 bases and 0 bases respectively, with 14 bases between them. CDR3 length: 14 residues. Germline V gene sequence: CDR1 SQVTM, CDR2 ANQGSEA. CDR3 loop: CSVSQGQVNTEAFF. The CDR3, as DNA: TGCAGCGTGAGCCAGGGCCAAGTGAACACTGAAGCTTTCTTT.

This rearrangement joins TRBV6-2 or TRBV6-3 to TRBJ1-4, with 9 bases lining up with TRBD1. J lost 5 bases, V lost 3 bases, and 4 bases had no gene match. Germline-derived CDR1 and CDR2 are MNHEY and SVGEGT. The CDR3 loop spans 15 amino acids. CDR3 nucleotide sequence: TGTGCCAGCAGTTATGGACAGGGGAAAAATGAAAAACTGTTTTTT. It translates to CASSYGQGKNEKLFF.

The genes are TRBV28 and TRBJ2-7, with a tentative D call TRBD1 (6 bases). The germline gives CDR1 MDHEN, CDR2 SYDVKM. V was trimmed by 8 bases and J by 2 bases, leaving 22 bases between them. There are 16 residues in the CDR3. CDR3: CASHDVWGQHTYEQYF. CDR3 DNA: TGTGCCAGCCACGACGTTTGGGGGCAGCATACCTACGAGCAGTACTTC.

This clone was counted between two and nine times. This sequence joins TRBV5-4 and TRBJ2-2, with TRBD1 matching over 8 bases. Looked up from germline, CDR1 is SGHNT and CDR2 is YYREEE (reference sequence). The CDR3 is made up of 14 amino acids. The junction had 1 base not matched to a gene; V was cut back by 3 bases and J by 3 bases. The CDR3: CASSYRGDTGELFF. The CDR3 region has the DNA TGTGCCAGCAGCTACAGGGGGGACACCGGGGAGCTGTTTTTT.

The chain employs TRBV28 and TRBJ2-3, with 7 positions matching TRBD1. The germline CDR1 and CDR2 sequences are MDHEN and SYDVKM. V trimming: 2 bases; J trimming: 4 bases; junction bases outside the gene matches: 0. There are 13 residues in the CDR3. The CDR3 spells CASSLQGADTQYF. In nucleotides, the CDR3 is TGTGCCAGCAGTTTACAGGGGGCAGATACGCAGTATTTT.

The chain employs TRBV5-1 and TRBJ1-4, with TRBD1 identical over 7 bases. CDR1 is SGHRS, CDR2 YFSETQ, per germline. The CDR3 loop spans 13 amino acids. V gave up 2 bases and J gave up 11 bases; unmatched junction bases: 6. CDR3 nucleotide sequence: TGCGCCAGCAGCTTCCGGGACAGACAGAAACTGTTTTTT. Its translation: CASSFRDRQKLFF.

This clone was counted between two and nine times. The chain has TRBV15 and TRBJ1-5; no definite D call. The CDR3 has 13 residues. V shed 0 bases and J shed 6 bases, with 6 bases lying between them. Germline assignment: CDR1 LNHNV and CDR2 YYDKDF (reference sequence). The CDR3 protein is CATSREMSQPQHF. The CDR3, as DNA: TGTGCCACCAGCAGAGAAATGAGTCAGCCCCAGCATTTT.

V usage is TRBV30 and J usage is TRBJ1-1; 7 nucleotides line up with TRBD1. The V segment lost 0 bases and the J segment 2 bases; nucleotides outside the gene matches: 9. The germline V gene encodes CDR1 GTSNPN and CDR2 SVGIG (reference sequence). The CDR3 is made up of 16 amino acids. CDR3 in DNA: TGTGCCTGGAGTGTACTAGGGTCAGGGGGAAACACTGAAGCTTTCTTT. Its translation is CAWSVLGSGGNTEAFF.